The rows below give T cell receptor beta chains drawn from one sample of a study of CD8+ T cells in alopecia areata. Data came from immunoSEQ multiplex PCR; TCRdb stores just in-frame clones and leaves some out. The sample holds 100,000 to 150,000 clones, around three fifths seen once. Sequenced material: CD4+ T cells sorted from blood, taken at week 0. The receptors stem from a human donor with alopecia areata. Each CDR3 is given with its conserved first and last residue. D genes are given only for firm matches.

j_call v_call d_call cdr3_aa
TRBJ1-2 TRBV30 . CAWSVPLTSYGYTF
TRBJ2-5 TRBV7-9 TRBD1 CASSLEGGETQYF
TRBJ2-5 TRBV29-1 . CSVAIGTLQETQYF
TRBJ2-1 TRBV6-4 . CASSDSTGRLNNEQFF
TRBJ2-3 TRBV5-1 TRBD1 CASSLDGTGTDTQYF
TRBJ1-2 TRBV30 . CAWSVKLSYGYTF
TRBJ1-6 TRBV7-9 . CASSFFQGNSPLHF
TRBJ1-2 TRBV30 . CAWSVKSEGGYTF
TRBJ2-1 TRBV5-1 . CASSLGEYNEQFF
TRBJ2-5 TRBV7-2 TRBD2 CASSLESGGAQETQYF
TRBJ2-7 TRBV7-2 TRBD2 CASSLGLAAYEQYF
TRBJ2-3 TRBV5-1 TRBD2 CASSLVGLAGNTDTQYF
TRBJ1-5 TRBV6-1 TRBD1 CASTRTGMNQPQHF
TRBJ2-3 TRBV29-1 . CSVEPTDTQYF
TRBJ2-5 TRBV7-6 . CASSLGGTPQETQYF
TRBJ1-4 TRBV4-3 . CASSQDWTENEKLFF
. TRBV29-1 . CSVEGWRAEQYF
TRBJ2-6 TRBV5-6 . CASSLDWVGVSGANVLTF
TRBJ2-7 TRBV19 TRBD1 CASSMETGPTYEQYF
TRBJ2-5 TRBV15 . CATSSDSQETQYF
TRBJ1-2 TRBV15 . CATSRDPTSPDGYTF
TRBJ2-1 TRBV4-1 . CASSQVDSTSYNEQFF
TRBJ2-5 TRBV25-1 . CASSHWAGGQETQYF
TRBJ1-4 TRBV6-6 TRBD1 CASRQGLNEKLFF
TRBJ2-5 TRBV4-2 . CASSQDVGETQYF
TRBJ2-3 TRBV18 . CASSPASGGVTDTQYF
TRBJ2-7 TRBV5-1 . CASSWGPYEQYF
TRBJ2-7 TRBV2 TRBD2 CASQTNGGAGYEQYF